This TCR beta chain derives from a study of blood T cells in healthy people across ages. A second 7 to 11 cycle PCR used barcoded and J-beta primers. Every cDNA molecule carried a tag from a template-switch adaptor bearing 12 random nucleotides. TCRdb re-derived calls from the 5' RACE reads in MiXCR, one entry per CDR3 protein. Of approximately 1.5 million distinct CDR3 sequences listed, approximately 32% are singletons. The sample holds a few counts of this clonotype. Researchers collected 9.5 to 10 milliliters of peripheral blood from every single donor. V lost 3 bases, J lost 8 bases, and 21 bases stayed unmatched. Per the germline V gene, CDR1 is MGHRA and CDR2 is YSYEKL. CDR3 length equals 19 residues.

Specimen: blood. The chain uses TRBV4-1 and TRBJ1-4, with 7 bases matching TRBD1. The receptor's source is a woman in her 30s in good health. CDR3 DNA: TGCGCCAGCAGCCACCAGGGACAGCTCCAAAAGACCGACAGGGAAAAACTGTTTTTT. Protein: CASSHQGQLQKTDREKLFF.